Detailed here is one T cell receptor beta chain. Reverse transcription used about 0.45 to 1 ug RNA and random hexamers. The authors amplified TCR beta CDR3 across 54 Vbeta and 13 Jbeta using immunoSEQ multiplex PCR. TCRdb reanalysed the immunoSEQ multiplex PCR reads using MiXCR and keeps one entry per CDR3 protein. Among over 140,000 distinct CDR3 sequences, 85% to 95% were seen once, and the ten largest hold more than 0.11%. The data were obtained in a study of CD8 T cells in Susac syndrome. Study background: When their blood was taken, the Susac syndrome patients had either not yet had any therapy, were taking corticosteroids, or were taking intravenous immunoglobulin alone.

The source is a human donor with Susac syndrome. The sequencing input was CD4+ T cells from PBMCs.

CDR3: CATSRERQPQHF. The CDR3 DNA reads TGTGCCACCAGCAGAGAACGTCAGCCCCAGCATTTT. The rearrangement uses TRBV15 and TRBJ1-5; D gene uncertain. This CDR3 contains 12 residues. V gave up 0 bases and J gave up 6 bases, with 3 bases separating them. Germline CDR1 and CDR2: LNHNV and YYDKDF (reference sequence).